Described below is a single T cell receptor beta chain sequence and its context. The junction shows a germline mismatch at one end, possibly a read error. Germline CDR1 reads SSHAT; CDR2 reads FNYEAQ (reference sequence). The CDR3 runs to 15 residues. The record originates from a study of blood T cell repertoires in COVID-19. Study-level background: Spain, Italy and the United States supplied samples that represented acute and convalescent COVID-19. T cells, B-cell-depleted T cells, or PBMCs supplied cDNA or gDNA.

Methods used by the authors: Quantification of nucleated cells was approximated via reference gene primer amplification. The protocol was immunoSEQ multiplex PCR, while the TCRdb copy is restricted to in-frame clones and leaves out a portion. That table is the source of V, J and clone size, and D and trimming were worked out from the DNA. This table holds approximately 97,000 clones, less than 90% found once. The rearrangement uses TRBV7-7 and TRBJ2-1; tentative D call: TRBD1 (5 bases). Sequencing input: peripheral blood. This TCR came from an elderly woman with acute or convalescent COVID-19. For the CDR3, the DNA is TGTGCTAGCAGCTTAGAGACGACAGCCTACAATGAGCAGTTCTTC. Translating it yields CASSLETTAYNEQFF.